This record concerns one T cell receptor beta chain sequence. The junction differs from germline at one of its ends, possibly a read error. TCRdb reprocessed the 5' RACE reads with MiXCR, giving one entry per CDR3 protein. The sample records under 60,000 distinct CDR3 sequences, around 26% being singletons. Germline V lookup: CDR1 SGDLS, CDR2 YYNGEE. This CDR3 region has 16 residues. Sequenced sample: naive CD4+ T cells sorted from blood. Regarding subset: naive CD4+ T cells, CD4+CD45RA+CD25-. This receptor was identified in a female donor with breast cancer. The chain has TRBV9 and TRBJ2-3; 10 bases align to TRBD2. CDR3 protein: CASGVQAGGVADTQYF. The CDR3, as DNA: TGTGCCAGCGGCGTACAAGCGGGGGGGGTAGCAGATACGCAGTATTTT.